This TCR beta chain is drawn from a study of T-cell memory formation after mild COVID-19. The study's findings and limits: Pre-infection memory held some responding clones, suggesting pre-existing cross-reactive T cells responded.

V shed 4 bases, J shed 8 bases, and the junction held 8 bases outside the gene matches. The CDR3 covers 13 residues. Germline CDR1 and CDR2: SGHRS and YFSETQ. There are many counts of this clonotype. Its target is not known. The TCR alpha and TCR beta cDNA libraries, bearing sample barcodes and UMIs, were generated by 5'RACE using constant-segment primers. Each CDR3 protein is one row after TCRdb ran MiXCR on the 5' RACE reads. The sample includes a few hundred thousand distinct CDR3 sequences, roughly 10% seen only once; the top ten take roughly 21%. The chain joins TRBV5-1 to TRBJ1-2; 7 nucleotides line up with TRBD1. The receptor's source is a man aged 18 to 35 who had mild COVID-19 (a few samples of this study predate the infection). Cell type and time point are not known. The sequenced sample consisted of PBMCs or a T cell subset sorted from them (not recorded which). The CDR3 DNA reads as TGCGCCAGCAGCCCGGGGACAGCTTACGGCTACACCTTC. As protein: CASSPGTAYGYTF.